This T cell receptor beta chain appears in the sequencing data of a study of T-cell reconstitution after alpha-beta-depleted transplantation in children. Study results and caveats: Several hundred rapidly expanded clones from non-depleted graft cells reportedly supplied alpha-beta T cells about two months post-transplant.

This clonotype has at least ten counts. What it recognizes is unknown. Preparing the TCRbeta library involved the use of unique molecular identifiers. From the PCR reads, TCRdb called clonotypes with MiXCR, one entry per CDR3 protein. The sample carries under 300,000 distinct CDR3 sequences, around 10% recorded once. Germline CDR1 MDHEN, CDR2 SYDVKM. The V end was cut by 6 bases, the J end by 1 base, with 16 bases between. The CDR3 contains 15 residues. The chain links TRBV28 to TRBJ2-7; no clear D gene. This clonotype was obtained from a male patient between 2 and 10 years old who had a stem cell transplant for chronic granulomatous disease, so the T cells may come from the graft donor. This material consisted of peripheral blood, taken 180 days after TCRalphabeta/CD19-depleted stem cell transplant. CDR3 protein: CASSPPGTESYEQYF. In DNA, the CDR3 is TGTGCCAGCAGCCCTCCCGGAACAGAGTCCTACGAGCAGTACTTC.